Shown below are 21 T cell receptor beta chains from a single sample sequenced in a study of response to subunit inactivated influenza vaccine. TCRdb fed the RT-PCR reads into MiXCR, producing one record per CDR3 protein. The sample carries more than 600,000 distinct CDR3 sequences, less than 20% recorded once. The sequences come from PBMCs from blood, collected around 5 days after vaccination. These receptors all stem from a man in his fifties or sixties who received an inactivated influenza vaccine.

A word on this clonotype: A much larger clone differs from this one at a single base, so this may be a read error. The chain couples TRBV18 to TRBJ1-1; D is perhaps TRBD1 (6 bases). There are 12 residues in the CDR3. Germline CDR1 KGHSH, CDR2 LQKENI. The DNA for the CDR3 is TGTACCAGCTCACCAAAGGGGGGTGAAGCTTTCTTT. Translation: CTSSPKGGEAFF. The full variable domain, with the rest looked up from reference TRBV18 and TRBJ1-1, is NAGVMQNPRHLVRRRGQEARLRCSPMKGHSHVYWYRQLPEEGLKFMVYLQKENIIDESGMPKERFSAEFPKEGPSILRIQQVVRGDSAAYFCTSSPKGGEAFFGQGTRLTVV.

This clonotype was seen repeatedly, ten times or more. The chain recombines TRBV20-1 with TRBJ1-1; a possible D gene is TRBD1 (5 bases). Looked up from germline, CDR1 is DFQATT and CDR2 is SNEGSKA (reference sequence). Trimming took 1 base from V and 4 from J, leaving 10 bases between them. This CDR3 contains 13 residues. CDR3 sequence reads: CSARAGGSTEAFF. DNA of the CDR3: TGCAGTGCTAGAGCCGGGGGGTCCACTGAAGCTTTCTTT.

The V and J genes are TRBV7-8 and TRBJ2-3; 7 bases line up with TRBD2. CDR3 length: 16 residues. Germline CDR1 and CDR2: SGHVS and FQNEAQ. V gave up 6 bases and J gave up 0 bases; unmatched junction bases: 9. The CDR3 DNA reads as TGTGCCAGCAGGAGGAGACTAGCAGATAGCACAGATACGCAGTATTTT. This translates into CASRRRLADSTDTQYF.

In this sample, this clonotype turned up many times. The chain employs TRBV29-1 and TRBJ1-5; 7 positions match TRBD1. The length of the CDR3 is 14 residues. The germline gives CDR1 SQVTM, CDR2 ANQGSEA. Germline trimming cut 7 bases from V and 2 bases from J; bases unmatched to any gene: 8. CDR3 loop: CSAVGTDGNQPQHF. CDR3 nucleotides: TGCAGCGCTGTCGGGACAGACGGCAATCAGCCCCAGCATTTT.

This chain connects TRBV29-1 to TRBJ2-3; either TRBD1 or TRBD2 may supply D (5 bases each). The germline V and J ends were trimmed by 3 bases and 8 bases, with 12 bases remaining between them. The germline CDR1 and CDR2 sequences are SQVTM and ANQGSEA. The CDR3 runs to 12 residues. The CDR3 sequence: CSVERGVGTQYF. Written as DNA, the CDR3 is TGCAGCGTTGAGAGAGGGGTTGGTACGCAGTATTTT.

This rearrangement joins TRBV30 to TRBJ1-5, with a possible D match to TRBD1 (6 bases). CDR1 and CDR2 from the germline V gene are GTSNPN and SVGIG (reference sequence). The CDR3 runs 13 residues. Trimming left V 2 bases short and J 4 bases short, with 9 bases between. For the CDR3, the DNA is TGTGCCTGGAGTCGGGGGCCGAATCAGCCCCAGCATTTT. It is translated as CAWSRGPNQPQHF.

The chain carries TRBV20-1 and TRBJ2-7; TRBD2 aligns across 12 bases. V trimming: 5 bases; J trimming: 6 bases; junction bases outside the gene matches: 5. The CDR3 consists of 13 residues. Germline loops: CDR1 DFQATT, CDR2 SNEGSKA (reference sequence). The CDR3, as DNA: TGCAGTGCTTGGCGACTAGCGGGAGTCGAGCAGTACTTC. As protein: CSAWRLAGVEQYF.

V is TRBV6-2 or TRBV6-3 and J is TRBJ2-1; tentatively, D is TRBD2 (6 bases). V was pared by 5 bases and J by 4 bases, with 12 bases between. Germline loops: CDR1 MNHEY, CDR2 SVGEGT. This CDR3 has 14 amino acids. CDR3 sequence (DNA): TGTGCCAGCAGTAAGGACGGGAGATACAATGAGCAGTTCTTC. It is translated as CASSKDGRYNEQFF.

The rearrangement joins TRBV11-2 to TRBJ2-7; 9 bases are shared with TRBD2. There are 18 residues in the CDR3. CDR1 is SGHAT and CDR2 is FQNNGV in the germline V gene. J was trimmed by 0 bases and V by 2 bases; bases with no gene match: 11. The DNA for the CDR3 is TGTGCCAGCAGCTTACAGATTCCTAGCGGGATAAGCTCCTACGAGCAGTACTTC. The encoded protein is CASSLQIPSGISSYEQYF. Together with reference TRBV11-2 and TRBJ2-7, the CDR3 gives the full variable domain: EAGVAQSPRYKIIEKRQSVAFWCNPISGHATLYWYQQILGQGPKLLIQFQNNGVVDDSQLPKDRFSAERLKGVDSTLKIQPAKLEDSAVYLCASSLQIPSGISSYEQYFGPGTRLTVT.

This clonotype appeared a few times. The CDR3 reads CASSRSGAYYNEQFF. The CDR3, as DNA: TGTGCCAGCAGTCGTAGCGGGGCTTACTACAATGAGCAGTTCTTC. The chain links TRBV6-2 or TRBV6-3 to TRBJ2-1, with TRBD2 matching over 8 bases. With V trimmed by 5 bases and J by 3 bases, 6 bases remained unmatched. Germline loops: CDR1 MNHEY, CDR2 SVGEGT. The CDR3 covers 15 residues.

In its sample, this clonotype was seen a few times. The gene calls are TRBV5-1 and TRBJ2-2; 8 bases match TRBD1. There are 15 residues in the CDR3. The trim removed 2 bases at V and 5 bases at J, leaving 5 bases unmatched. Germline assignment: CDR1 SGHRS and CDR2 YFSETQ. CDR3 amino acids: CASSFGQGGTGELFF. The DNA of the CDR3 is TGCGCCAGCAGCTTTGGACAGGGTGGGACCGGGGAGCTGTTTTTT. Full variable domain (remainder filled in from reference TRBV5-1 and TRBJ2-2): KAGVTQTPRYLIKTRGQQVTLSCSPISGHRSVSWYQQTPGQGLQFLFEYFSETQRNKGNFPGRFSGRQFSNSRSEMNVSTLELGDSALYLCASSFGQGGTGELFFGEGSRLTVL.

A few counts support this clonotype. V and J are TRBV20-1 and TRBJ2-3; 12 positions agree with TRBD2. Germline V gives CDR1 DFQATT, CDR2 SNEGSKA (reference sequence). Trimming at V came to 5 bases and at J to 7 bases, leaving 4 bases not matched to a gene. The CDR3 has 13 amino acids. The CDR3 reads CSADGLAGNTQYF. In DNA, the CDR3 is TGCAGTGCTGATGGACTAGCGGGGAATACGCAGTATTTT.

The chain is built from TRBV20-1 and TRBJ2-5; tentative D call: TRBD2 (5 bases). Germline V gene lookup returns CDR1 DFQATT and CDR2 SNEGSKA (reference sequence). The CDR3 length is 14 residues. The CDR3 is CSIPPAGLQETQYF. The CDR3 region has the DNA TGCAGCATACCTCCGGCGGGCCTCCAAGAGACCCAGTACTTC.

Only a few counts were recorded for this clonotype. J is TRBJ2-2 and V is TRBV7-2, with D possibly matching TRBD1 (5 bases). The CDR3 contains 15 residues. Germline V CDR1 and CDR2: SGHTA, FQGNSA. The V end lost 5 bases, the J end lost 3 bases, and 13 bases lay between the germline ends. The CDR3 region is CASSRRALDTGELFF. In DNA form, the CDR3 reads TGTGCCAGCAGCCGCAGGGCGCTAGACACCGGGGAGCTGTTTTTT.

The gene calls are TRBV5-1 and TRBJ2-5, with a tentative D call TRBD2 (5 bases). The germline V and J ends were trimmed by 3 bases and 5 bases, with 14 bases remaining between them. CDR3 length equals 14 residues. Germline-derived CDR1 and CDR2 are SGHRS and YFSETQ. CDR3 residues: CASSSVGRGETQYF. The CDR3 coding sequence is TGCGCCAGCAGCTCCGTGGGGAGAGGGGAGACCCAGTACTTC.

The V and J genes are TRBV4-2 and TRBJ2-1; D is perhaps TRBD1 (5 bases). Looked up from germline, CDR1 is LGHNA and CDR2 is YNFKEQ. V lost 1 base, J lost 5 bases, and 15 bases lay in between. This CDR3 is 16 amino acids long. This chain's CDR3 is CASSQVAGPPNNEQFF. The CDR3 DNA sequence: TGTGCCAGCAGCCAAGTCGCAGGGCCTCCCAACAATGAGCAGTTCTTC.

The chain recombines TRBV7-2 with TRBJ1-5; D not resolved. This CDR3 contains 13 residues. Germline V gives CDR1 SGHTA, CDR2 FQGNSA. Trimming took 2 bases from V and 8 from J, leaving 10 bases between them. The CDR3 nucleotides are TGTGCCAGCAGCTTATCTGTGGTCGAGCCCCAGCATTTT. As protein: CASSLSVVEPQHF.

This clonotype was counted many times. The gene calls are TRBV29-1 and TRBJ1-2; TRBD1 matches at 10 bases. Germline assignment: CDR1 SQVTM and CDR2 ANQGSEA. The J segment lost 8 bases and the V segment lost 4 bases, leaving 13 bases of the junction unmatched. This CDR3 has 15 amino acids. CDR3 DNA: TGCAGCGTTGGGACGCCAAGACAGGGGGCGCGGGGCTACACCTTC. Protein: CSVGTPRQGARGYTF.

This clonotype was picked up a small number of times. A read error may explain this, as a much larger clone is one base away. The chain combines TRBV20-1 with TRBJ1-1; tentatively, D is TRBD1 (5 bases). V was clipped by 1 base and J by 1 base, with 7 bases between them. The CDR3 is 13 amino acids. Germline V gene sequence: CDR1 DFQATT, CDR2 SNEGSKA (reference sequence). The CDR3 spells CSARVGQNTEAFF. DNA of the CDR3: TGCAGTGCTAGAGTAGGACAGAACACTGAAGCTTTCTTT.

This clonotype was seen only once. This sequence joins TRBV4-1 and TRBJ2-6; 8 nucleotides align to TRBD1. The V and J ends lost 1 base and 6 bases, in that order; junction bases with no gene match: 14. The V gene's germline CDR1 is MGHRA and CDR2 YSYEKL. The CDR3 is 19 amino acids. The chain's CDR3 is CASSQGRDRQKEVANVLTF. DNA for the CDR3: TGCGCCAGCAGCCAAGGTAGGGACAGGCAAAAAGAGGTGGCCAACGTCCTGACTTTC.

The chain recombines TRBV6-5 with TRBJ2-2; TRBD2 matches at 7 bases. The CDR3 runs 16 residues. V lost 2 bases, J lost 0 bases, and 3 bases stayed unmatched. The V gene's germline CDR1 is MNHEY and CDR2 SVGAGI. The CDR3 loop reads CASSYVRGANTGELFF. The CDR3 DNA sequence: TGTGCCAGCAGTTACGTTCGGGGGGCGAACACCGGGGAGCTGTTTTTT.